The entry that follows covers one TCR beta chain sequence. Antigen unknown. This specimen comes from a study of shared clonotypes between healthy human individuals. Findings and limits, study-wide: Clonotypes that were shared across a handful of donors made up around 5% of naive CD4 clonotypes.

Sorted subsets were amplified in replicate PCRs using about 200 ng DNA, around 30,000 T cell genomes. TCRdb's copy holds only in-frame clones and misses some; the assay was immunoSEQ multiplex PCR. The data contain hundreds of thousands of clones, roughly 97% of them seen just once; the ten biggest clones take up approximately 0.057%. Germline-derived CDR1 and CDR2 are ENHRY and SYGVKD. The CDR3 has 13 residues. Trimming pared 2 bases from V and 5 bases from J, leaving 6 bases between. Source material: naive CD4+ T cells sorted from blood. Subset of the sample: CD45RA+ positively selected. This sequence was found in a woman between 25 and 40 years old in good health. The chain carries TRBV10-3 and TRBJ2-2; D unclear. CDR3 nucleotides: TGTGCCATCAGTGAGATTACTACCGGGGAGCTGTTTTTT. The encoded protein is CAISEITTGELFF.